Below, 27 T cell receptor beta chains from the same sample are listed, as sequenced in a study of blood T cell repertoires in COVID-19. Clones were read by immunoSEQ multiplex PCR, and TCRdb kept only the in-frame ones, dropping some. The sample includes 300,000 to 350,000 clones, 90% of them seen just once. The sequenced material came from peripheral blood. These TCRs come from a woman in her thirties with COVID-19, enrolled during active disease.

The V and J genes are TRBV6-1 and TRBJ1-1, with TRBD1 as a possible D gene (5 bases). The germline gives CDR1 MNHNS, CDR2 SASEGT. The CDR3 is 14 amino acids. V dropped 2 bases and J dropped 6 bases, with 13 bases sitting between them. The CDR3 bases are TGTGCCAGCAGTGAATCCGGGGGGAAACCTGAAGCTTTCTTT. Its protein is CASSESGGKPEAFF.

CDR3 region: CASSGQGWTGELFF. In DNA, the CDR3 is TGTGCCAGCAGCGGACAGGGTTGGACCGGGGAGCTGTTTTTT. This chain uses TRBV6-2 or TRBV6-3 with TRBJ2-2, with 8 bases aligning to TRBD1. Germline CDR1 is MNHEY and CDR2 is SVGEGT. The CDR3 sequence is 14 residues long. J gave up 5 bases and V 6 bases, and 5 bases lay outside the gene matches.

The chain combines TRBV7-6 with TRBJ2-7; TRBD2 is a possible D gene (5 bases). The CDR3 has 15 amino acids. Germline values: CDR1 SGHVS, CDR2 FNYEAQ. V was shortened by 5 bases and J by 3 bases, with 17 bases between the two germline ends. The CDR3 region has the DNA TGTGCCAGCAGCCCCGTCGGGGAGATGTACTACGAGCAGTACTTC. It encodes CASSPVGEMYYEQYF.

The rearrangement joins TRBV19 to TRBJ1-1, with 7 bases identical to TRBD1. CDR1 is LNHDA and CDR2 is SQIVND in the germline V gene (reference sequence). The CDR3 contains 15 residues. Trimming removed 4 bases from V and 1 base from J; junction bases left unmatched: 6. CDR3 loop: CASSTDRDPNTEAFF. CDR3 DNA sequence: TGTGCCAGTAGTACCGACAGGGATCCGAACACTGAAGCTTTCTTT. Looking up the rest from reference TRBV19 and TRBJ1-1 gives the full variable domain: DGGITQSPKYLFRKEGQNVTLSCEQNLNHDAMYWYRQDPGQGLRLIYYSQIVNDFQKGDIAEGYSVSREKKESFPLTVTSAQKNPTAFYLCASSTDRDPNTEAFFGQGTRLTVV.

J is TRBJ2-7 and V is TRBV27, with 10 bases fitting TRBD2. The CDR3 sequence is 16 residues long. Per the germline V gene, CDR1 is MNHEY and CDR2 is SMNVEV (reference sequence). The ends lost 0 bases at V and 4 bases at J; junction bases unmatched: 6. The CDR3 coding sequence is TGTGCCAGCAGTTTATCGGGCTTAGCGGGGGGTTACGAGCAGTACTTC. Its protein product is CASSLSGLAGGYEQYF.

The V and J genes are TRBV9 and TRBJ2-5; 7 bases align to TRBD2. This CDR3 is 15 amino acids long. Per germline, CDR1 SGDLS and CDR2 YYNGEE. J was trimmed by 5 bases and V by 0 bases; bases with no gene match: 7. The CDR3 region has the DNA TGTGCCAGCAGCGTAGGTGGGAGGGCCTTGGAGACCCAGTACTTC. It yields the protein CASSVGGRALETQYF.

The rearrangement joins TRBV21-1 to TRBJ2-7; the D call TRBD1 from the table was never checked on the DNA. TRBV21-1 is noted as a pseudogene. There are 15 residues in the CDR3. CDR3 coding DNA: TGTGCCAGCAGCAAAACTCCCAGGAAATCCTACGAGCAGTACTTC. Translation gives CASSKTPRKSYEQYF.

This rearrangement joins TRBV7-2 to TRBJ1-1; weak D call: TRBD1 (6 bases). V lost 2 bases to trimming and J lost 4 bases, with 11 bases between them. In germline, CDR1 is SGHTA, CDR2 FQGNSA. The CDR3 totals 14 residues. CDR3 residues: CASSLSGVGTEAFF. DNA for the CDR3: TGTGCCAGCAGCTTATCAGGGGTAGGCACTGAAGCTTTCTTT.

In DNA form, the CDR3 reads TGTGCCAGCAGTTTAAGCGAGGGAGAGACCCAGTACTTC. Amino acids: CASSLSEGETQYF. The chain couples TRBV12-3 or TRBV12-4 to TRBJ2-5; D perhaps matches TRBD2 (5 bases). CDR3 length equals 13 residues. Trimming stripped 2 bases from V and 4 bases from J, with 8 bases between.

The count of this clone is one. The chain is built from TRBV6-6 and TRBJ2-5; 9 nucleotides align to TRBD1. V shed 2 bases, J shed 6 bases, and the junction held 7 bases outside the gene matches. Per the germline V gene, CDR1 is MNHNY and CDR2 is SVGAGI (reference sequence). This CDR3 spans 15 amino acids. CDR3 DNA: TGTGCCAGCAGTTACGCGGACAGGGGTGGACAGACCCAGTACTTC. Amino acid sequence: CASSYADRGGQTQYF.

The CDR3 coding sequence is TGTGCCAGCAGCCAACTAGCGGGATCTAGCTACGAGCAGTACTTC. This sequence encodes CASSQLAGSSYEQYF. The rearrangement links TRBV11-2 to TRBJ2-7; 10 bases match TRBD2. Germline loops: CDR1 SGHAT, CDR2 FQNNGV. The CDR3 consists of 15 residues. V lost 5 bases and J lost 3; bases outside the gene matches: 7.

The V call is TRBV5-6, the J call TRBJ2-2; TRBD2 matches at 12 bases. J lost 5 bases, V lost 1 base, and 6 bases had no gene match. The germline V gene has CDR1 SGHDT and CDR2 YYEEEE. The CDR3 totals 17 residues. CDR3 loop: CASSLFLLAGGTGELFF. Written as DNA, the CDR3 is TGTGCCAGCAGCTTGTTCCTCCTAGCGGGAGGGACCGGGGAGCTGTTTTTT.

Remarks on this clone: The same CDR3 can be traced to other DNA sequences in this sample. The J gene is TRBJ1-5, the V gene TRBV5-6, with a possible D match to TRBD1 (6 bases). V was cut by 4 bases and J by 5 bases, with 16 bases left in between. CDR3 length: 15 amino acids. The germline V gene encodes CDR1 SGHDT and CDR2 YYEEEE. The CDR3 DNA reads as TGTGCCAGCAGCAACCTGGGGAGGGGGGATCAGCCCCAGCATTTT. Protein product: CASSNLGRGDQPQHF.

The chain has TRBV7-2 and TRBJ2-7; 10 bases map to TRBD2. Germline loops: CDR1 SGHTA, CDR2 FQGNSA. J gave up 4 bases and V 4 bases, and 7 bases lay outside the gene matches. The CDR3 spans 15 residues. CDR3 sequence reads: CASSSPPSGRYEQYF. The DNA of the CDR3 is TGTGCCAGCAGCTCCCCGCCTAGCGGGAGATACGAGCAGTACTTC.

The chain links TRBV4-2 to TRBJ2-3, with TRBD2 identical over 14 bases. J gave up 4 bases and V 4 bases, and 4 bases lay outside the gene matches. CDR1 is LGHNA and CDR2 is YNFKEQ in the germline V gene. The CDR3 has 16 residues. The CDR3 region has the DNA TGTGCCAGCAGCCCAGCGACTAGCGGGAGGGCAGATACGCAGTATTTT. It codes for CASSPATSGRADTQYF.

The chain recombines TRBV28 with TRBJ1-3; D gene ambiguous. From germline, CDR1 is MDHEN and CDR2 SYDVKM. The CDR3 is 12 residues long. Trimming cost V 5 bases and J 10 bases, with 12 bases left between them. The CDR3 sequence: CASSPPRLTIYF. As DNA, the CDR3 is TGTGCCAGCAGTCCCCCGAGATTGACCATATATTTT.

The rearrangement joins TRBV6-5 to TRBJ1-4; D uncertain. CDR1 MNHEY and CDR2 SVGAGI come from the germline V gene. V lost 1 base to trimming and J lost 8 bases, with 14 bases between them. The CDR3 extends over 15 amino acids. As DNA, the CDR3 is TGTGCCAGCAGTTACTTCAGGTCCGCGGGCGAAAAACTGTTTTTT. Its protein is CASSYFRSAGEKLFF.

This clone occurred once. This rearrangement joins TRBV11-2 to TRBJ2-7, with TRBD1 identical over 7 bases. Germline V gene lookup returns CDR1 SGHAT and CDR2 FQNNGV. J lost 2 bases, V lost 4 bases, and 8 bases had no gene match. This CDR3 has 15 residues. CDR3 coding DNA: TGTGCCAGCAGCTCTATCGACAGGGCTACCTACGAGCAGTACTTC. It is translated as CASSSIDRATYEQYF.

This chain connects TRBV2 to TRBJ1-4, with a tentative D call TRBD1 (5 bases). The CDR3 is 15 residues long. The V gene's germline CDR1 is SNHLY and CDR2 FYNNEI. Trimming took 5 bases from V and 4 from J, leaving 14 bases between them. The CDR3 DNA reads TGTGCCAGCAGTATATGGGGACTGAGTAATGAAAAACTGTTTTTT. This gives the protein CASSIWGLSNEKLFF. The full variable domain, with the rest looked up from reference TRBV2 and TRBJ1-4, is EPEVTQTPSHQVTQMGQEVILRCVPISNHLYFYWYRQILGQKVEFLVSFYNNEISEKSEIFDDQFSVERPDGSNFTLKIRSTKLEDSAMYFCASSIWGLSNEKLFFGSGTQLSVL.

Here the CDR3 reads CAWSKVGGADTQYF. The CDR3 bases are TGTGCCTGGAGTAAAGTGGGAGGGGCAGATACGCAGTATTTT. V is TRBV30 and J is TRBJ2-3; 7 nucleotides agree with TRBD2. Germline V CDR1 and CDR2: GTSNPN, SVGIG (reference sequence). V trimming: 2 bases; J trimming: 4 bases; junction bases outside the gene matches: 6. The CDR3 is 14 amino acids.

V is TRBV10-2 and J is TRBJ1-4; a weak D match, TRBD1 (5 bases). Trimming left V 3 bases short and J 8 bases short, with 22 bases between. CDR1 WSHSY and CDR2 SAAADI come from the germline V gene. The CDR3 loop spans 17 amino acids. The CDR3 loop is CASSDMGGLGEGEKLFF. The CDR3 nucleotides read TGCGCCAGCAGTGATATGGGGGGATTGGGAGAGGGAGAAAAACTGTTTTTT.

This sequence joins TRBV2 and TRBJ2-2, with a tentative D call TRBD2 (6 bases). V lost 7 bases and J lost 7, with 13 bases in between. Germline CDR1 reads SNHLY; CDR2 reads FYNNEI. The CDR3 is 13 residues long. CDR3 DNA: TGTGCCAGCACGGGGGAGTGGGGCGGGGAGCTGTTTTTT. This translates into CASTGEWGGELFF.

The chain is built from TRBV5-1 and TRBJ1-3; D is unclear. Trimming took 4 bases from V and 0 from J, leaving 11 bases between them. CDR1 and CDR2 from the germline V gene are SGHRS and YFSETQ. The CDR3 runs to 15 residues. The chain's CDR3 is CASSPGETSGNTIYF. The CDR3 DNA reads TGCGCCAGCAGCCCCGGGGAGACCTCTGGAAACACCATATATTTT.

CDR3 in DNA: TGCGCCAGCAGCCAAGAGAGACTAGCTGGCGAGCAGTTCTTC. Protein sequence: CASSQERLAGEQFF. This chain connects TRBV4-1 to TRBJ2-1, with 7 bases aligning to TRBD2. Trimming cost V 0 bases and J 10 bases; bases outside gene matches: 6. The CDR3 sequence is 14 residues long. In germline, CDR1 is MGHRA, CDR2 YSYEKL.

This chain joins TRBV30 and TRBJ2-3; maybe TRBD1 (5 bases). Germline CDR1 is GTSNPN and CDR2 is SVGIG (reference sequence). This CDR3 comprises 14 residues. V lost 8 bases and J 6 bases, leaving 21 bases between the germline ends. The CDR3 sequence: CARSDGHFFDTQYF. CDR3 nucleotides: TGTGCCCGGTCCGACGGACACTTCTTCGATACGCAGTATTTT.

The rearrangement uses TRBV19 and TRBJ2-7; D might be TRBD2 (6 bases). The germline V gene encodes CDR1 LNHDA and CDR2 SQIVND (reference sequence). The length of the CDR3 is 14 residues. Trimming left V 5 bases short and J 3 bases short, with 14 bases between. CDR3 amino acids: CASSVRDGSYEQYF. DNA for the CDR3: TGTGCCAGTAGTGTCCGGGACGGGAGCTACGAGCAGTACTTC.

The chain recombines TRBV28 with TRBJ1-3, with D perhaps matching TRBD1 (5 bases). The CDR3 sequence is 15 residues long. Deletions cut 5 bases from V and 4 bases from J, with 15 bases between. Looked up from germline, CDR1 is MDHEN and CDR2 is SYDVKM. CDR3 sequence reads: CASSLSGARGNTIYF. The CDR3 DNA follows: TGTGCCAGCAGTCTGTCTGGGGCGCGGGGAAACACCATATATTTT.